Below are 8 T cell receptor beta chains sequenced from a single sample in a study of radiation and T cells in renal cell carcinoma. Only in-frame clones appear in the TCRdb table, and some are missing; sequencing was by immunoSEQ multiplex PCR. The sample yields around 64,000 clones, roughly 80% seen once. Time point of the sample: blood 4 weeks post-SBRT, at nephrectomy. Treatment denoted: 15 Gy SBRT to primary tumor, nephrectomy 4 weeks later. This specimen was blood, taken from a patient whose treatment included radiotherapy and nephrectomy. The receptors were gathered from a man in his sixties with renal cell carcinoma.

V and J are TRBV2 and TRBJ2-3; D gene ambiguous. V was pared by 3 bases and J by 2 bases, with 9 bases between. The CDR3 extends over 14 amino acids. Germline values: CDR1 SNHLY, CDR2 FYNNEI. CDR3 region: CASSERETTDTQYF. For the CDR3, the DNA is TGTGCCAGCAGTGAGCGAGAGACCACAGATACGCAGTATTTT.

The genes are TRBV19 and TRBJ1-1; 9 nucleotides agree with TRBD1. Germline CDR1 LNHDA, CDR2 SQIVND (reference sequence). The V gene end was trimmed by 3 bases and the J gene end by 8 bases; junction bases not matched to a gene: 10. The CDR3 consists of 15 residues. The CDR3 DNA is TGTGCCAGTAGTATCCCCTCCGACAGGGGGAAGGAAGCTTTCTTT. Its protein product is CASSIPSDRGKEAFF. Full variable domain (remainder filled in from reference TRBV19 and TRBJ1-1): DGGITQSPKYLFRKEGQNVTLSCEQNLNHDAMYWYRQDPGQGLRLIYYSQIVNDFQKGDIAEGYSVSREKKESFPLTVTSAQKNPTAFYLCASSIPSDRGKEAFFGQGTRLTVV.

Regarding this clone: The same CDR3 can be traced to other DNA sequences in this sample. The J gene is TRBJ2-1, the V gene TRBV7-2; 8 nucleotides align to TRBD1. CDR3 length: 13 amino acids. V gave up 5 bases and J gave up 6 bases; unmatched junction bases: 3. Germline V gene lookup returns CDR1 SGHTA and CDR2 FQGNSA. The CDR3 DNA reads TGTGCCAGCAGCCGTACAGGGGGCAATGAGCAGTTCTTC. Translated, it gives CASSRTGGNEQFF.

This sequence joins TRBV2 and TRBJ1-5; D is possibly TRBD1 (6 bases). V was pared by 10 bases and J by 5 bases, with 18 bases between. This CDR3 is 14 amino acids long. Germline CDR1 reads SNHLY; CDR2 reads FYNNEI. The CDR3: CATRGGVVDQPQHF. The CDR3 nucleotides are TGTGCCACCAGGGGAGGGGTTGTGGATCAGCCCCAGCATTTT.

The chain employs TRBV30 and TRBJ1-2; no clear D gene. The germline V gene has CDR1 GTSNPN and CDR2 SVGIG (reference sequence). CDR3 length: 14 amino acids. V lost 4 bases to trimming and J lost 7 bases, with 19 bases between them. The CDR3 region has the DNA TGTGCCTGGATCACGGCGGCTGGGGTGGGTGGCTACACCTTC. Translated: CAWITAAGVGGYTF.

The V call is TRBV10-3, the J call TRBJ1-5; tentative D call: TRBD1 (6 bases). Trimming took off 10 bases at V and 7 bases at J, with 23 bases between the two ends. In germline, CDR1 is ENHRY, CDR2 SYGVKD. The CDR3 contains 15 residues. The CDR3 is CATGGTGPRRQPQHF. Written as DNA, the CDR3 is TGTGCCACGGGGGGTACAGGGCCCCGGAGGCAGCCCCAGCATTTT.

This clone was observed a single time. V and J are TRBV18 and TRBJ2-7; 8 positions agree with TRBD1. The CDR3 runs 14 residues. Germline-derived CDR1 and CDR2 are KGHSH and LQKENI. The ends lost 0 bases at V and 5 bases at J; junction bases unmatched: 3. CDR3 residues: CASSPPGTGDEQYF. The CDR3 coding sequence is TGTGCCAGCTCACCACCCGGGACAGGTGACGAGCAGTACTTC.

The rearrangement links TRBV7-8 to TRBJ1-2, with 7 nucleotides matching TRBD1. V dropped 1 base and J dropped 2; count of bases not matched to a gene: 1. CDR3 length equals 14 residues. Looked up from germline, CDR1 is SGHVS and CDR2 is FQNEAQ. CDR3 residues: CASSLGGQNYGYTF. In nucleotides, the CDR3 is TGTGCCAGCAGCTTAGGGGGACAGAACTATGGCTACACCTTC.